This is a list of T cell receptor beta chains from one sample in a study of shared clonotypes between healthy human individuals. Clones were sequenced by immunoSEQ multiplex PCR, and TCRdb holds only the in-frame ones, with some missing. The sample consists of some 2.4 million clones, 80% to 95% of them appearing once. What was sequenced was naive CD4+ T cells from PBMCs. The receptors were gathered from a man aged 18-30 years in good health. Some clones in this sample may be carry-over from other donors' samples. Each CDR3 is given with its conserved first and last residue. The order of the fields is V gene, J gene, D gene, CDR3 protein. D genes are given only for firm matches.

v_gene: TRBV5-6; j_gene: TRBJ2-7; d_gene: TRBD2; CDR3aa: CASSRRPSGSSNEQYF
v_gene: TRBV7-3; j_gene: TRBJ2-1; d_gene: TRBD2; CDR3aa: CASSLTLAGHNEQFF
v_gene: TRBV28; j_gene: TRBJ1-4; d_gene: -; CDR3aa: CASNFGGREGKLFF
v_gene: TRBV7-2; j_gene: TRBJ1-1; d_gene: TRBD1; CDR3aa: CASSFTGVWTEAFF
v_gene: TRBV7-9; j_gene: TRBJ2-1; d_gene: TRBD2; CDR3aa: CASSTGTSGTSSYNEQFF
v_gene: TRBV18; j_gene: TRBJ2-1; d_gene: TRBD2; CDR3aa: CASSPTLAGGTVNEQFF
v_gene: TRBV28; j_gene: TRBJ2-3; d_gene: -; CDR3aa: CASSFSRPPYKQGQYF
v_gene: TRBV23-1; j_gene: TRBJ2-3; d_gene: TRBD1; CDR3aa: CASSLPGQGGDTQYF
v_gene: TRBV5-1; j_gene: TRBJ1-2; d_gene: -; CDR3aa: CASSLAAGDGYTF
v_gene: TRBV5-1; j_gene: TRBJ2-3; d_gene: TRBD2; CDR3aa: CASSRTSGSTDTQYF
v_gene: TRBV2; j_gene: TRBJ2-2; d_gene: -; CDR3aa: CASSLDGNTGELFF
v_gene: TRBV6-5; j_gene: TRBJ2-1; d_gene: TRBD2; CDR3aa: CASSSRLAGRDEQFF
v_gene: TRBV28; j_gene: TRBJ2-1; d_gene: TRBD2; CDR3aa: CASSTPGTSPNNEQFF
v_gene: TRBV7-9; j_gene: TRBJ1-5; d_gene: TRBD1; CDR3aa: CASSLIGGGGSRQPQHF
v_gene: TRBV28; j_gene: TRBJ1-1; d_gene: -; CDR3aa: CASIPGGGVRYTEAFF
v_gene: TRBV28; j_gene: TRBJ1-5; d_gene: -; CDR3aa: CASRLSPQPQHF
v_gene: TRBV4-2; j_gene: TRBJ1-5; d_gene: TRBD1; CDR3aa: CASSQLRDRENQPQHF
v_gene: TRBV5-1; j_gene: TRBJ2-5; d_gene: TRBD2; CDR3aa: CASSKIGLAGGETQYF
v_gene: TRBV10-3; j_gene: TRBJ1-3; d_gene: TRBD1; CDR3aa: CAIRATGDGNTIYF
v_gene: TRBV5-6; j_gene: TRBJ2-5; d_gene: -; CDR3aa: CASSLGAGQETQYF
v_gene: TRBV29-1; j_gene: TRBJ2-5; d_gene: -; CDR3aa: CSVDEHQETQYF
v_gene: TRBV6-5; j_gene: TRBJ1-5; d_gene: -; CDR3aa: CASSRTVSNQPQHF
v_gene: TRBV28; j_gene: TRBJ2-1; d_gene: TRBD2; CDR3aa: CASSYTAGGSYNEQFF
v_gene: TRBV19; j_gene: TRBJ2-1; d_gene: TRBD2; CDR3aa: CASRLAGGRNEQFF
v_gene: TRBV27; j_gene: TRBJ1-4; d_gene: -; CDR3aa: CASSLGAGREKLFF
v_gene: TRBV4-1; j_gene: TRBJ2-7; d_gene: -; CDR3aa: CASSRDRSYEQYF
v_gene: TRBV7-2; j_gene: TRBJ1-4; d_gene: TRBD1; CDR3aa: CASSLPWAGGRKLFF
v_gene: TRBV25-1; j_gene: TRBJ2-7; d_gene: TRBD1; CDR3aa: CASSPHRGPYEQYF
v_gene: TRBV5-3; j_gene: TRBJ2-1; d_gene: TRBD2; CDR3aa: CARSLFSGRKSSYNEQFF
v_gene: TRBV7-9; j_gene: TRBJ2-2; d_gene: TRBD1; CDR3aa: CASSAKQGSTGELFF
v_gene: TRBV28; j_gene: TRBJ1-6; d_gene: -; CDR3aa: CASSFMRNSPLHF
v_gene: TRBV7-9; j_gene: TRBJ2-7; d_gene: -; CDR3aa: CASSYYRDRYEQYF